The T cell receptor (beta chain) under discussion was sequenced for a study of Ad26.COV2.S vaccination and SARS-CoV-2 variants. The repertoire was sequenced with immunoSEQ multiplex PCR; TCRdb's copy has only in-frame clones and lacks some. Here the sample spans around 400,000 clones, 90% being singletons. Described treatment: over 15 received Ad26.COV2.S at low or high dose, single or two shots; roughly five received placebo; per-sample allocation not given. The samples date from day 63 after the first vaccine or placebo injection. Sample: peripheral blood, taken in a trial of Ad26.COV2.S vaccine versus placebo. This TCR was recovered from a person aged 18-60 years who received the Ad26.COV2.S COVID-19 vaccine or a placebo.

CDR3 protein: CASSHGTSGRSYNEQFF. The CDR3, as DNA: TGCGCCAGCAGCCATGGGACTAGCGGGAGGTCGTACAATGAGCAGTTCTTC. This chain uses TRBV4-1 with TRBJ2-1; the match to TRBD2 covers 15 bases. This CDR3 spans 17 amino acids. Trimming cost V 3 bases and J 4 bases; bases outside gene matches: 4. Germline-derived CDR1 and CDR2 are MGHRA and YSYEKL.